The next 18 T cell receptor beta chains were all read from a single sample in a study of blood T cell repertoires in COVID-19. The method was immunoSEQ multiplex PCR; TCRdb's version includes in-frame clones alone and lacks a portion of them. Here the sample spans some 200,000 clones, 82% being singletons. Sequencing used peripheral blood. The origin of the receptors is a woman aged 70-85 years with COVID-19, enrolled during active disease.

This clone was observed a handful of times. DNA of the CDR3: TGTGCCAGCAGCTTCTTCACAGGGGCGGGGACTGAAGCTTTCTTT. It encodes CASSFFTGAGTEAFF. J is TRBJ1-1 and V is TRBV7-2; 7 positions match TRBD1. The CDR3 sequence is 15 residues long. CDR1 is SGHTA, CDR2 FQGNSA, per germline. V was clipped by 3 bases and J by 5 bases; unmatched bases: 9.

The V and J genes are TRBV7-9 and TRBJ2-5, with 11 nucleotides matching TRBD2. Germline assignment: CDR1 SEHNR and CDR2 FQNEAQ (reference sequence). This CDR3 is 15 amino acids long. V shed 5 bases and J 1 base; nucleotides not matched to a gene: 3. The CDR3 nucleotides are TGTGCCAGCAGCGCGCTAGCGGGAGGCCAAGAGACCCAGTACTTC. This codes for CASSALAGGQETQYF.

The chain uses TRBV3-1 (or the pseudogene TRBV3-2) and TRBJ2-1; TRBD2 might be the D (6 bases). Germline CDR1 reads LGHDT; CDR2 reads YNNKEL (reference sequence). The V and J ends lost 0 bases and 7 bases respectively, with 19 bases between them. The CDR3 is 17 amino acids. The CDR3 protein is CASSQDSGRGRGNEQFF. The CDR3 region has the DNA TGTGCCAGCAGCCAAGATTCGGGGCGCGGACGGGGGAATGAGCAGTTCTTC.

This chain connects TRBV10-2 to TRBJ2-1, with D perhaps matching TRBD2 (7 bases). V was clipped by 6 bases and J by 6 bases, with 21 bases between them. This CDR3 spans 16 amino acids. The germline CDR1 and CDR2 sequences are WSHSY and SAAADI. Here the CDR3 DNA reads TGCGCCAGCAGCTCCCGTTCTCTGGGAGGGGGCAATGAGCAGTTCTTC. The encoded protein is CASSSRSLGGGNEQFF.

The V call is TRBV9, the J call TRBJ2-5, with 7 nucleotides matching TRBD1. The CDR3 loop spans 14 amino acids. V was pared by 0 bases and J by 5 bases, with 4 bases of the junction left unmatched. CDR1 is SGDLS, CDR2 YYNGEE, per germline. In nucleotides, the CDR3 is TGTGCCAGCAGCGTAGAAGGGGGCATGGAGACCCAGTACTTC. Translation gives CASSVEGGMETQYF.

V is TRBV7-9 and J is TRBJ2-1, with 8 bases identical to TRBD1. CDR3 length: 15 amino acids. Germline loops: CDR1 SEHNR, CDR2 FQNEAQ (reference sequence). With V trimmed by 2 bases and J by 5 bases, 5 bases remained unmatched. In DNA form, the CDR3 reads TGTGCCAGCAGCTTATTGGGGACAGGAGACAATGAGCAGTTCTTC. Translated, it gives CASSLLGTGDNEQFF.

This clone was seen only once. This rearrangement joins TRBV19 to TRBJ2-2; D is perhaps TRBD1 (5 bases). There are 14 residues in the CDR3. The germline CDR1 and CDR2 sequences are LNHDA and SQIVND (reference sequence). Trimming took 1 base from V and 12 from J, leaving 15 bases between them. The DNA of the CDR3 is TGTGCCAGTAGTATAGCTGCAGGGCCCTTTCAGCTGTTTTTT. Protein: CASSIAAGPFQLFF.

DNA for the CDR3: TGTGCCACCAGTGATTTTAAAGGCTACACCTTC. This encodes CATSDFKGYTF. The chain couples TRBV24-1 to TRBJ1-2; no definite D call. The germline V gene encodes CDR1 KGHDR and CDR2 SFDVKD. The CDR3 spans 11 residues. Between the trimmed V and J ends, which lost 1 base and 8 bases, there was a span of 4 bases.

This clone was picked up a small number of times. The chain carries TRBV18 and TRBJ2-3; 8 bases are a match to TRBD1. The CDR3 consists of 16 residues. CDR1 and CDR2 from the germline V gene are KGHSH and LQKENI. The trim removed 3 bases at V and 2 bases at J, leaving 7 bases unmatched. CDR3 in DNA: TGTGCCAGCTCACCGGCGGGACAGGAGAACACAGATACGCAGTATTTT. It encodes CASSPAGQENTDTQYF.

V gene TRBV28 combines with J gene TRBJ2-7, with D possibly TRBD2 on 6 matching bases. Germline lookup yields CDR1 MDHEN and CDR2 SYDVKM. V was trimmed by 3 bases and J by 2 bases, leaving 11 bases between them. There are 14 residues in the CDR3. The CDR3 DNA reads as TGTGCCAGCAGTTTGAGCGGGCTGACCTACGAGCAGTACTTC. Protein sequence: CASSLSGLTYEQYF.

This chain links TRBV18 with TRBJ1-2; D uncertain. Trimming cost V 2 bases and J 6 bases, with 10 bases left between them. In germline, CDR1 is KGHSH, CDR2 LQKENI. This CDR3 spans 13 amino acids. CDR3 in amino acids: CASSPSALDGYTF. The CDR3 DNA reads TGTGCCAGCTCACCAAGCGCTTTAGATGGCTACACCTTC.

CDR3 bases: TGTGCCAGCAAGAGTCAGGGGCGGAACACTGAAGCTTTCTTT. Its translation: CASKSQGRNTEAFF. This chain joins TRBV7-3 and TRBJ1-1; D is possibly TRBD1 (6 bases). The germline CDR1 and CDR2 sequences are SGHTA and FQGTGA. This CDR3 has 14 amino acids. Trimming shortened V by 7 bases and J by 1 base, and 13 bases separated the two germline ends.

This clone occurred once. The CDR3 sequence: CASSFADRVNTEAFF. The CDR3 coding sequence is TGTGCCAGCAGTTTCGCGGACAGGGTGAACACTGAAGCTTTCTTT. The chain combines TRBV28 with TRBJ1-1; 8 bases align to TRBD1. The CDR3 is 15 residues long. V dropped 3 bases and J dropped 0; count of bases not matched to a gene: 3. CDR1 MDHEN and CDR2 SYDVKM come from the germline V gene.

V is TRBV30 and J is TRBJ2-1, with D possibly matching TRBD2 (6 bases). The CDR3 spans 17 residues. Germline V gene lookup returns CDR1 GTSNPN and CDR2 SVGIG (reference sequence). Trimming cost V 2 bases and J 1 base, with 18 bases left between them. CDR3 region: CAWSPPGGPRSYNEQFF. DNA for the CDR3: TGTGCCTGGAGTCCGCCCGGGGGACCACGGTCCTACAATGAGCAGTTCTTC.

V usage is TRBV11-2 and J usage is TRBJ2-1; 12 bases match TRBD2. After removal of 1 base from V and 7 bases from J, the junction contained 5 bases not matched to a gene. There are 16 residues in the CDR3. The germline V gene has CDR1 SGHAT and CDR2 FQNNGV. The CDR3 DNA reads TGTGCCAGCAGCTTAGTGCCTAGCGGGAGGGTGAATGAGCAGTTCTTC. Translated: CASSLVPSGRVNEQFF.

This clone has a handful of counts. V usage is TRBV7-2 and J usage is TRBJ2-1, with 12 bases that match TRBD1. The CDR3 extends over 15 amino acids. CDR1 and CDR2 (germline): SGHTA, FQGNSA. The trim removed 3 bases at V and 7 bases at J, leaving 4 bases unmatched. CDR3 in amino acids: CASSFLGQGANEQFF. CDR3 DNA sequence: TGTGCCAGCAGCTTCTTGGGACAGGGGGCGAATGAGCAGTTCTTC.

The J gene is TRBJ2-2, the V gene TRBV6-6, with 7 bases lining up with TRBD2. CDR1 is MNHNY and CDR2 is SVGAGI in the germline V gene (reference sequence). The CDR3 loop spans 15 amino acids. CDR3 sequence: CAGAGEAANTGELFF. The CDR3 bases are TGTGCAGGGGCGGGAGAAGCAGCGAACACCGGGGAGCTGTTTTTT.

The rearrangement links TRBV28 to TRBJ2-5, with D perhaps matching TRBD1 (5 bases). The germline CDR1 and CDR2 sequences are MDHEN and SYDVKM. The V end was cut by 8 bases, the J end by 1 base, with 11 bases between. This CDR3 has 13 amino acids. CDR3 in DNA: TGTGCCAGCTCACAGGATTTCCAAGAGACCCAGTACTTC. Encoded protein: CASSQDFQETQYF.